The 13 T cell receptor beta chains below were found in one sample sequenced in a study of shared clonotypes between healthy human individuals. CD8 cells regarded as naive lacked CD45RO, were positively chosen for CCR7, and omitted terminally differentiated effector memory CD45RA+ cells. The table came from immunoSEQ multiplex PCR; TCRdb's copy has only in-frame clones and leaves some out. This table has 800,000 or so clones, 96% appearing once. The material sequenced was naive CD8+ T cells sorted from blood. These receptors all come from a man aged 30-40 years in good health.

The rearrangement joins TRBV6-5 to TRBJ1-4; D not resolved. This CDR3 is 15 amino acids long. Per germline, CDR1 MNHEY and CDR2 SVGAGI. The germline V and J ends were trimmed by 0 bases and 8 bases, with 13 bases remaining between them. In DNA form, the CDR3 reads TGTGCCAGCAGTTACTCATTTTCGCGGCCAGAAAAACTGTTTTTT. This codes for CASSYSFSRPEKLFF.

The chain carries TRBV7-8 and TRBJ2-1; the match to TRBD2 covers 8 bases. V shed 3 bases, J shed 7 bases, and the junction held 8 bases outside the gene matches. Germline V gene sequence: CDR1 SGHVS, CDR2 FQNEAQ. The CDR3 has 15 amino acids. For the CDR3, the DNA is TGTGCCAGCAGCTTCCGTCGGACGGGGGGGAATGAGCAGTTCTTC. Its translation: CASSFRRTGGNEQFF.

This clone was seen a single time. The chain uses TRBV4-1 and TRBJ2-7; D remains ambiguous. CDR1 MGHRA and CDR2 YSYEKL come from the germline V gene. V was pared by 0 bases and J by 5 bases, with 17 bases between. This CDR3 spans 16 amino acids. This CDR3 is CASSQDYTEWFDEQYF. Here the CDR3 DNA reads TGCGCCAGCAGCCAAGATTATACGGAGTGGTTCGACGAGCAGTACTTC.

This chain joins TRBV7-9 and TRBJ1-5; D perhaps matches TRBD1 (6 bases). CDR1 and CDR2 from the germline V gene are SEHNR and FQNEAQ (reference sequence). The CDR3 extends over 14 amino acids. The V gene lost 5 bases and the J gene lost 5 bases, with 13 bases spanning the gap. The CDR3 spells CASSPRDTDQPQHF. In nucleotides, the CDR3 is TGTGCCAGCAGCCCCCGGGACACCGATCAGCCCCAGCATTTT.

The rearrangement links TRBV7-8 to TRBJ2-5, with 8 bases fitting TRBD2. The CDR3 runs 16 residues. V was pared by 1 base and J by 5 bases, with 9 bases of the junction left unmatched. Germline assignment: CDR1 SGHVS and CDR2 FQNEAQ. The CDR3 DNA reads TGTGCCAGCAGCTTAGAACGGCGGGAGGTGTCCGAGACCCAGTACTTC. Translating gives CASSLERREVSETQYF.

The chain links TRBV11-1 to TRBJ1-2; D is undetermined. There are 14 residues in the CDR3. CDR1 and CDR2 from the germline V gene are SGHAT and FQDESV (reference sequence). Trimming pared 1 base from V and 7 bases from J, leaving 13 bases between. The CDR3 DNA follows: TGTGCCAGCAGCTTAGGCACCCCGGGGAGTGGCTACACCTTC. It is translated as CASSLGTPGSGYTF.

The chain employs TRBV19 and TRBJ2-2; TRBD2 might be the D (6 bases). The V gene's germline CDR1 is LNHDA and CDR2 SQIVND (reference sequence). The CDR3 is 14 amino acids. V was shortened by 5 bases and J by 1 base, with 8 bases between the two germline ends. CDR3: CASSFGGNTGELFF. The CDR3 DNA is TGTGCCAGTAGTTTCGGGGGGAACACCGGGGAGCTGTTTTTT.

This chain connects TRBV30 to TRBJ1-1; maybe TRBD1 (5 bases). This CDR3 is 13 amino acids long. The V end was cut by 0 bases, the J end by 6 bases, with 11 bases between. Germline CDR1 reads GTSNPN; CDR2 reads SVGIG (reference sequence). The chain's CDR3 is CAWSVHGGAEAFF. Here the CDR3 DNA reads TGTGCCTGGAGTGTACATGGGGGGGCTGAAGCTTTCTTT.

This rearrangement joins TRBV4-1 to TRBJ2-3, with 7 bases that match TRBD1. The CDR3 is 15 amino acids. Per the germline V gene, CDR1 is MGHRA and CDR2 is YSYEKL. The ends lost 6 bases at V and 4 bases at J; junction bases unmatched: 10. CDR3 DNA: TGCGCCAGCAGTCTGGACAGGTATGAGGCAGATACGCAGTATTTT. This gives the protein CASSLDRYEADTQYF.

V usage is TRBV19 and J usage is TRBJ1-1; D not certain. This CDR3 is 13 amino acids long. With 0 bases removed from V and 4 bases from J, the gap between germline ends came to 6 bases. Looked up from germline, CDR1 is LNHDA and CDR2 is SQIVND (reference sequence). This chain's CDR3 is CASSIDPSTEAFF. Written as DNA, the CDR3 is TGTGCCAGTAGTATAGATCCATCCACTGAAGCTTTCTTT.

This chain connects TRBV7-8 to TRBJ2-1; D is tentatively TRBD1 or TRBD2 (6 bases each). CDR1 and CDR2 (germline): SGHVS, FQNEAQ. The CDR3 has 16 amino acids. The germline V and J ends were trimmed by 5 bases and 6 bases, with 20 bases remaining between them. The CDR3 DNA is TGTGCCAGCAGCGTCCGGCGGACTCCGGGGGCCAATGAGCAGTTCTTC. Translating it yields CASSVRRTPGANEQFF.

The rearrangement joins TRBV4-1 to TRBJ2-7; D uncertain. Looked up from germline, CDR1 is MGHRA and CDR2 is YSYEKL. Trimming took off 1 base at V and 6 bases at J, with 13 bases between the two ends. This CDR3 comprises 14 residues. In DNA, the CDR3 is TGCGCCAGCAGCCAAGTACTCGACGAAGGCGAGCAGTACTTC. Amino acids: CASSQVLDEGEQYF.

A remark on this clone: This CDR3 is also generated by other DNA sequences in the sample. The chain is built from TRBV13 and TRBJ2-5; D not certain. The CDR3 is 13 residues long. V lost 5 bases to trimming and J lost 0 bases, with 7 bases between them. Germline V gives CDR1 PRHDT, CDR2 FYEKMQ (reference sequence). The chain's CDR3 is CASSLQYQETQYF. The DNA of the CDR3 is TGTGCCAGCAGCCTACAATACCAAGAGACCCAGTACTTC.